This T cell receptor (beta chain) originates from a study of PD-1 blockade in classical Hodgkin lymphoma. Whole-study findings and limits: By C4D1 there was a significant rise in CD4+ TCR diversity but not in CD8+ TCR diversity.

V shed 2 bases and J 4 bases; nucleotides not matched to a gene: 5. The CDR3 is 14 residues long. From germline, CDR1 is SGHRS and CDR2 YFSETQ. On this clone: What it recognizes is unknown.

Every patient relapsed after autologous stem cell transplantation, and brentuximab vedotin exposure varied. Clones were sequenced by immunoSEQ multiplex PCR, and TCRdb holds only the in-frame ones, with some missing. This sample has roughly 20,000 clones, with 65% to 80% found just once. The clonotype originates from a human donor with classical Hodgkin lymphoma. The sequencing here drew on peripheral blood mononuclear cells (PBMCs), taken before the second cycle of nivolumab. V usage is TRBV5-1 and J usage is TRBJ2-5; TRBD2 matches at 7 bases. This chain's CDR3 is CASSFGLAGETQYF. The CDR3 coding sequence is TGCGCCAGCAGCTTCGGGTTAGCGGGAGAGACCCAGTACTTC.